The 29 T cell receptor beta chains given below trace back to one sample, sequenced in a study of cytomegalovirus exposure and HLA in healthy donors. The PCR was carried out with 60 Vbeta primers and 13 Jbeta primers. Produced via immunoSEQ multiplex PCR; TCRdb's table is partial and in-frame only. The sample consists of about 120,000 clones, 65% to 80% of them appearing once. Specimen: PBMCs. The receptors stem from a female donor in good health and CMV-seronegative.

The chain joins TRBV9 to TRBJ2-5, with D tentatively TRBD2 (5 bases). The CDR3 is 13 amino acids. Germline CDR1 is SGDLS and CDR2 is YYNGEE. V lost 3 bases and J lost 5, with 11 bases in between. The CDR3 spells CASSAGLRETQYF. Written as DNA, the CDR3 is TGTGCCAGCAGCGCCGGACTTCGGGAGACCCAGTACTTC.

V and J are TRBV1 and TRBJ1-5; the D segment call TRBD1 is taken from the table without a DNA check. TRBV1 is deemed a pseudogene. The CDR3 runs 15 residues. CDR3 bases: TGCACCACCGGGTCCAACAGGTCAAGCAATCAGCCCCAGCATTTT. Amino acids: CTTGSNRSSNQPQHF.

Worth noting for this clone: The junction shows a germline mismatch at one end, possibly a read error. The genes are TRBV7-9 and TRBJ1-1; D may be TRBD1 (5 bases). The germline V gene has CDR1 SEHNR and CDR2 FQNEAQ (reference sequence). This CDR3 is built from 14 residues. The CDR3 DNA follows: TGTTCCAGCAGCTTGGGGGGGGGAGCGTCGGCCGCTTTCTTT. This translates into CSSSLGGGASAAFF.

The chain joins TRBV4-2 to TRBJ2-7; 8 positions match TRBD2. The CDR3 sequence is 15 residues long. The germline CDR1 and CDR2 sequences are LGHNA and YNFKEQ. Trimming at V came to 4 bases and at J to 1 base, leaving 6 bases not matched to a gene. CDR3 protein: CASSRDGRGSYEQYF. CDR3 DNA: TGTGCCAGCAGCCGAGACGGGAGGGGGTCCTACGAGCAGTACTTC.

This chain links TRBV7-2 with TRBJ2-2, with 16 bases that match TRBD2. The CDR3 runs 19 residues. Germline V lookup: CDR1 SGHTA, CDR2 FQGNSA. The ends lost 5 bases at V and 2 bases at J; junction bases unmatched: 8. CDR3 protein: CASSRWGLAGGPNTGELFF. CDR3 DNA sequence: TGTGCCAGCAGCCGTTGGGGACTAGCGGGGGGGCCTAACACCGGGGAGCTGTTTTTT.

The chain combines TRBV11-3 with TRBJ2-7; perhaps TRBD1 as D (5 bases). Trimming took off 4 bases at V and 6 bases at J, with 13 bases between the two ends. Germline lookup yields CDR1 SGHNT and CDR2 YENEEA. The CDR3 is made up of 13 amino acids. For the CDR3, the DNA is TGTGCCAGCAGCTCAGGGTCTGGCGGCGAGCAGTACTTC. Encoded protein: CASSSGSGGEQYF.

This clone was seen a handful of times. Here the CDR3 DNA reads TGTGCCAGTCCCAGAGCAGGGCTTGGTGAAGCTTTCTTT. It encodes CASPRAGLGEAFF. The chain joins TRBV2 to TRBJ1-1; tentatively, D is TRBD1 (5 bases). Germline V gene lookup returns CDR1 SNHLY and CDR2 FYNNEI. This CDR3 comprises 13 residues. Trimming stripped 9 bases from V and 7 bases from J, with 18 bases between.

The chain recombines TRBV30 with TRBJ1-1; D may be TRBD1 (5 bases). Germline-derived CDR1 and CDR2 are GTSNPN and SVGIG (reference sequence). The V end lost 1 base, the J end lost 8 bases, and 17 bases lay between the germline ends. This CDR3 comprises 14 residues. The CDR3 spells CAWSATGTHHEAFF. In nucleotides, the CDR3 is TGTGCCTGGAGTGCTACCGGGACTCACCACGAAGCTTTCTTT.

This clone appeared once. The chain joins TRBV6-5 to TRBJ1-5; D is perhaps TRBD1 (6 bases). CDR1 and CDR2 (germline): MNHEY, SVGAGI. V lost 6 bases, J lost 6 bases, and 18 bases lay in between. The CDR3 totals 15 residues. CDR3 protein: CASRPDRSGGQPQHF. For the CDR3, the DNA is TGTGCCAGCAGACCCGACAGGAGCGGGGGTCAGCCCCAGCATTTT.

This chain connects TRBV5-3 to TRBJ1-2, with unresolved D. TRBV5-3 is known as an ORF, though its function is uncertain. The CDR3 consists of 15 residues. With 1 base removed from V and 3 bases from J, the gap between germline ends came to 13 bases. The CDR3 protein is CARSLRSVGYYGYTF. In DNA form, the CDR3 reads TGTGCCAGAAGCTTGAGGTCTGTGGGCTACTATGGCTACACCTTC.

This chain joins TRBV5-6 and TRBJ1-4, with 8 nucleotides matching TRBD1. The junction had 8 bases not matched to a gene; V was cut back by 0 bases and J by 7 bases. This CDR3 contains 16 residues. CDR1 is SGHDT, CDR2 YYEEEE, per germline. The CDR3 loop is CASSLDGAGGFEKLFF. The CDR3 coding sequence is TGTGCCAGCAGCTTGGACGGGGCAGGGGGCTTTGAAAAACTGTTTTTT.

CDR3 in DNA: TGTGCCAGTAGTCTAACGCGGCCCAGCACAGATACGCAGTATTTT. This translates into CASSLTRPSTDTQYF. The chain links TRBV19 to TRBJ2-3; the D is unclear. Trimming pared 5 bases from V and 0 bases from J, leaving 12 bases between. In germline, CDR1 is LNHDA, CDR2 SQIVND (reference sequence). The CDR3 loop spans 15 amino acids. The full variable domain, completed using reference TRBV19 and TRBJ2-3, is DGGITQSPKYLFRKEGQNVTLSCEQNLNHDAMYWYRQDPGQGLRLIYYSQIVNDFQKGDIAEGYSVSREKKESFPLTVTSAQKNPTAFYLCASSLTRPSTDTQYFGPGTRLTVL.

The V call is TRBV11-2, the J call TRBJ1-1, with TRBD1 identical over 8 bases. This CDR3 is 14 amino acids long. V was pared by 5 bases and J by 7 bases, with 9 bases of the junction left unmatched. Germline V gene sequence: CDR1 SGHAT, CDR2 FQNNGV. CDR3 DNA sequence: TGTGCCAGCAGCGCAAGGACAGGGACGGGTGAAGCTTTCTTT. Protein product: CASSARTGTGEAFF.

The chain recombines TRBV4-1 with TRBJ2-3; 7 nucleotides match TRBD2. The CDR3 has 14 amino acids. Germline values: CDR1 MGHRA, CDR2 YSYEKL. The junction had 6 bases not matched to a gene; V was cut back by 4 bases and J by 5 bases. CDR3 in amino acids: CASSPIAGEDTQYF. The CDR3 nucleotides are TGCGCCAGCAGCCCTATCGCGGGGGAAGATACGCAGTATTTT.

V and J are TRBV7-8 and TRBJ1-6; 8 bases match TRBD1. CDR3 size: 15 residues. CDR1 and CDR2 from the germline V gene are SGHVS and FQNEAQ. With 5 bases clipped from V and 11 bases from J, the junction kept 11 bases outside the gene matches. CDR3 residues: CASSVDRGLGAPLHF. CDR3 DNA sequence: TGTGCCAGCAGCGTCGACAGGGGCCTCGGGGCACCCCTCCACTTT.

The chain employs TRBV7-9 and TRBJ2-2; D gene unclear. The CDR3 length is 13 residues. Germline V gives CDR1 SEHNR, CDR2 FQNEAQ (reference sequence). The germline V and J ends were trimmed by 2 bases and 7 bases, with 8 bases remaining between them. Here the CDR3 reads CASSLTVVGELFF. The CDR3, as DNA: TGTGCCAGCAGCTTAACGGTCGTCGGGGAGCTGTTTTTT.

V usage is TRBV18 and J usage is TRBJ2-7, with 12 bases lining up with TRBD2. The germline V gene encodes CDR1 KGHSH and CDR2 LQKENI. Unmatched junction bases numbered 8, after V lost 2 bases and J lost 6 bases. CDR3 length: 16 amino acids. CDR3 loop: CASSPNPTSGGGEQYF. The CDR3 bases are TGTGCCAGCTCACCAAACCCGACTAGCGGGGGTGGCGAGCAGTACTTC.

The chain combines TRBV6-5 with TRBJ2-1; 7 nucleotides line up with TRBD1. Looked up from germline, CDR1 is MNHEY and CDR2 is SVGAGI. V was clipped by 6 bases and J by 1 base; unmatched bases: 6. The CDR3 extends over 15 amino acids. The CDR3 DNA follows: TGTGCCAGCAGGTCCGGACAGGCGTCCTACAATGAGCAGTTCTTC. The encoded protein is CASRSGQASYNEQFF.

The chain links TRBV5-4 to TRBJ1-1, with 12 positions matching TRBD1. V lost 4 bases, J lost 1 base, and 11 bases stayed unmatched. The CDR3 is 18 residues long. In germline, CDR1 is SGHNT, CDR2 YYREEE (reference sequence). CDR3 sequence: CASSPQGQGASANTEAFF. As DNA, the CDR3 is TGTGCCAGCAGCCCCCAGGGACAGGGGGCTTCAGCGAACACTGAAGCTTTCTTT.

The rearrangement uses TRBV30 and TRBJ1-6; tentative D call: TRBD1 (6 bases). The CDR3 sequence is 15 residues long. V gave up 0 bases and J gave up 8 bases, with 14 bases separating them. The germline V gene has CDR1 GTSNPN and CDR2 SVGIG (reference sequence). The CDR3 region is CAWSVPDRRYSPLHF. The CDR3 nucleotides read TGTGCCTGGAGTGTACCCGACAGGAGGTATTCACCCCTCCACTTT.

A few counts support this clone. The chain uses TRBV6-6 and TRBJ2-7; D call uncertain. CDR3 length: 11 amino acids. Germline V lookup: CDR1 MNHNY, CDR2 SVGAGI (reference sequence). Trimming cost V 7 bases and J 2 bases, with 6 bases left between them. The DNA for the CDR3 is TGTGCCAGCAAAGCAACCTACGAGCAGTACTTC. Its protein is CASKATYEQYF.

This clone has a handful of counts. The chain is built from TRBV7-9 and TRBJ2-7; tentative D call: TRBD1 (5 bases). Per germline, CDR1 SEHNR and CDR2 FQNEAQ (reference sequence). The V and J ends lost 1 base and 3 bases respectively, with 13 bases between them. CDR3 size: 15 residues. The CDR3, as DNA: TGTGCCAGCAGCTTAGATGGGGCCCCGGGCTACGAGCAGTACTTC. Translated, it gives CASSLDGAPGYEQYF.

The chain uses TRBV15 and TRBJ1-2; 9 nucleotides agree with TRBD1. V lost 6 bases and J lost 7; bases outside the gene matches: 12. Germline CDR1 and CDR2: LNHNV and YYDKDF (reference sequence). The CDR3 length is 15 residues. CDR3 DNA sequence: TGTGCCACCAGTACAGGGGGCGCGATGGTGTCTGGCTACACCTTC. This encodes CATSTGGAMVSGYTF.

A few counts support this clone. This sequence joins TRBV6-1 and TRBJ1-2; TRBD1 might be the D (6 bases). The CDR3 totals 14 residues. V lost 6 bases, J lost 4 bases, and 15 bases lay in between. Germline-derived CDR1 and CDR2 are MNHNS and SASEGT. Written as DNA, the CDR3 is TGTGCCAGCAGCGATCCGGGACACATCTATGGCTACACCTTC. It codes for CASSDPGHIYGYTF.

This clone was seen once. The junction differs from germline at one of its ends, possibly a read error. The genes are TRBV7-2 and TRBJ1-1; D possibly corresponds to TRBD1 (5 bases). Looked up from germline, CDR1 is SGHTA and CDR2 is FQGNSA. The CDR3 loop spans 14 amino acids. The CDR3 protein is CAGSGRGGRTEAFF. The CDR3 DNA reads as TGTGCCGGCAGCGGCCGCGGGGGGAGGACTGAAGCTTTCTTT.

This rearrangement joins TRBV10-2 to TRBJ2-3; 9 bases fit TRBD1. This CDR3 contains 16 residues. Per the germline V gene, CDR1 is WSHSY and CDR2 is SAAADI. V lost 5 bases to trimming and J lost 3 bases; unmatched junction nucleotides: 9. CDR3 protein: CASSPGPTGGTDTQYF. For the CDR3, the DNA is TGCGCCAGCAGTCCTGGACCGACAGGGGGAACAGATACGCAGTATTTT.

The chain joins TRBV5-5 to TRBJ1-4; a possible D gene is TRBD1 (5 bases). The ends were cut back, 4 bases at V and 4 bases at J, with 17 bases in the middle. Germline CDR1 is SGHKS and CDR2 is YYEKEE (reference sequence). CDR3 size: 16 residues. CDR3 bases: TGTGCCAGCAGCCTGGAGGGGCCGGAAAATAATGAAAAACTGTTTTTT. Translated, it gives CASSLEGPENNEKLFF.

CDR3 in amino acids: CAWGDREAEAFF. CDR3 DNA: TGTGCCTGGGGGGACAGGGAGGCTGAAGCTTTCTTT. V usage is TRBV30 and J usage is TRBJ1-1; 9 nucleotides line up with TRBD1. In germline, CDR1 is GTSNPN, CDR2 SVGIG (reference sequence). The V and J ends lost 5 bases and 6 bases, in that order; junction bases with no gene match: 4. The CDR3 sequence is 12 residues long.

On this clone: Because it lacks the conserved phenylalanine or tryptophan at the end, this CDR3 is likely a read error. The chain joins TRBV4-2 to TRBJ2-4; 10 positions match TRBD2. Germline CDR1 reads LGHNA; CDR2 reads YNFKEQ. Germline trimming cut 3 bases from V and 2 bases from J; bases unmatched to any gene: 16. This CDR3 has 20 amino acids. This chain's CDR3 is CASSHQGGSGGQGTKNIQYL. The CDR3 bases are TGTGCCAGCAGCCATCAGGGGGGTAGCGGGGGGCAAGGGACCAAAAACATTCAGTACCTC.